This T cell receptor (beta chain) emerged from a study of molecular identifiers for immune sequencing clone quantification listed by TCRdb under 2018. For context, the study as a whole: For a replicate experiment, RNA from roughly 18,000 or 92,000 naive CD8 T cells was divided into five aliquots, of which four were sequenced. The study was a methods study using CD8 T cells to benchmark molecular-identifier clustering-based TCR repertoire sequencing (MIDCIRS) and TCR RNA copy counting. Findings and caveats that apply to the study as a whole: Roughly 3 recovered TCR RNA copies per cell were obtained by modeling, versus roughly 10 by digital PCR, implying a capture efficiency of 30% to 35%. When barcode sub-clustering was omitted, TCR diversity was inflated by chimeric consensus sequences, with chimeras reaching as high as 47%. The naive libraries included spiked-in Jurkat TCR RNA (around nine copies' worth), and this Jurkat TCR RNA is not part of the donor repertoire. Identical TCR molecules sharing a barcode could cause highly expanded clone sizes to be underestimated. Clones above 20 RNA copies held over 97% of molecules in CMV-specific effector cells but under 1% in naive cells. Even against a background of some 1 million naive CD8 T cells, spiked-in Jurkat TCR RNA amounting to a single cell's worth was reported to be detectable.

Naive CD8 T cell libraries were made from approximately 20,000 to 1,000,000 sorted cells using 10%, 30% or 50% of purified RNA. Naive CD8 T cells, defined as CD8+CD4-CCR7+CD45RA+, were FACS-sorted into RLT Plus buffer on a BD FACSAria II. To test detection sensitivity, Jurkat RNA equal to approximately 10 TCR copies was added to samples of roughly 19,000-1,100,000 naive CD8 T cells. CD8 T cells were enriched using RosetteSep CD8+ T Cell Enrichment Cocktail and Ficoll-Paque, and the enriched cells then underwent ACK red cell lysis. The V and J ends are trimmed by 0 bases and 9 bases, leaving 15 bases between them. CDR1 SQVTM and CDR2 ANQGSEA are derived from the germline V gene. Counted from cysteine to phenylalanine, this CDR3 has 14 amino acids. Of all the DNA, just the CDR3 is kept, 42 bases in frame from base 1. The method behind the library was PCR. Sequencing relied on an Illumina HiSeq 4000. Bulk TCR libraries were generated as previously described, with the TCR primers listed in Table S5 used. Total RNA was purified with the Qiagen AllPrep DNA/RNA kit. Reads from multiple sequencing runs of the same library were pooled before analysis. Processing in the source paper ran as follows. Reads were retained only if their TCR constant sequence matched exactly, and those retained reads were trimmed to 150 nt and grouped according to their 12-nt molecular barcodes. Reads in each barcode group were sub-clustered using a 15% Levenshtein threshold, and a quality-weighted consensus sequence was built for each RNA molecule. Non-functional sequences were filtered out, along with any lower-count sequence sitting one edit away from another sequence. On the basis of fitting two negative binomial distributions, barcode sub-clusters with fewer than 20% of the maximum read count were discarded. TCRdb cleaned the public reads at Q25 with fastp, built clones with MiXCR and kept in-frame beta chains. Rows with one shared CDR3 protein collapse into an entry with the most common genes and DNA. TCRdb's processing, not the authors' own work, is the source of the V and J calls. The sample contains around 43,000 distinct CDR3 sequences, 19% of them found a single time. The ten largest make up 0.9% to 1.2% of the sample.

This clonotype was detected many times. What this receptor recognizes is not known. Qualities for individual bases were not recorded, and no much larger clone is one base off. Material for sequencing was naive CD8+ T cells from blood, with Jurkat cell RNA spiked in. The cell subset or site label corresponds to: FACS-sorted CD8+CD4-CCR7+CD45RA+ naive T cells. The chain was built from TRBV29-1 and TRBJ2-1, with no D gene named confidently. This TCR came from a human donor in good health. Some libraries in this study had Jurkat cell RNA spiked in. The sequence in DNA is TGCAGCGTTGAAGACAGGTACCTGAAAGGTGAGCAGTTCTTC. It encodes CSVEDRYLKGEQFF.